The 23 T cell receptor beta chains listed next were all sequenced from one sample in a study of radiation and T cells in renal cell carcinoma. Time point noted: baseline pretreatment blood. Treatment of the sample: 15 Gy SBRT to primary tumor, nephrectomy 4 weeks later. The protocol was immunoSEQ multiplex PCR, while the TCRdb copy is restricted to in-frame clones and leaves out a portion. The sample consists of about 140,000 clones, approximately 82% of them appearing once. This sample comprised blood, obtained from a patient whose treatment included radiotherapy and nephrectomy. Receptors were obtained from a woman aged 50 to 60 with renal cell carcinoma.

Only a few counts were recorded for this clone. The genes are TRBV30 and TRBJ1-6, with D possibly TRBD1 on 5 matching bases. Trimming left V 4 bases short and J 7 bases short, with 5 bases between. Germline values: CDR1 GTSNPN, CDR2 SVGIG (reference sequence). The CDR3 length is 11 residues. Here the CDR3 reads CAWKGNSPLHF. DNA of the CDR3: TGTGCCTGGAAGGGGAATTCACCCCTCCACTTT.

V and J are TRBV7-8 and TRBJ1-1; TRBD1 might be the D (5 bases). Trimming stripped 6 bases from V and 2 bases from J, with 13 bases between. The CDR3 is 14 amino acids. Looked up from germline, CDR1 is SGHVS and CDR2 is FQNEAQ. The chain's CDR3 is CASRRGGVNTEAFF. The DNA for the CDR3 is TGTGCCAGCAGAAGGGGAGGGGTTAACACTGAAGCTTTCTTT. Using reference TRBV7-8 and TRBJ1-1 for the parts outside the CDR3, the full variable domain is GAGVSQSPRYKVAKRGQDVALRCDPISGHVSLFWYQQALGQGPEFLTYFQNEAQLDKSGLPSDRFFAERPEGSVSTLKIQRTQQEDSAVYLCASRRGGVNTEAFFGQGTRLTVV.

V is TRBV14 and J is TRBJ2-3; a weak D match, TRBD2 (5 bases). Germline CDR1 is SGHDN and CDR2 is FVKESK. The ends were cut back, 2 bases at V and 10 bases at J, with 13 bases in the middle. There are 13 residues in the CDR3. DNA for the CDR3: TGTGCCAGCAGCCAAACTAGTGTTTCCGCGCAGTATTTT. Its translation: CASSQTSVSAQYF.

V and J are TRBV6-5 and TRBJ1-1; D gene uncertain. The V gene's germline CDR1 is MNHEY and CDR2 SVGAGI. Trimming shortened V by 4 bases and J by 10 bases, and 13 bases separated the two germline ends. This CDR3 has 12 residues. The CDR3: CASSSSLQRAFF. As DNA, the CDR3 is TGTGCCAGCAGTTCGTCACTCCAAAGAGCTTTCTTT.

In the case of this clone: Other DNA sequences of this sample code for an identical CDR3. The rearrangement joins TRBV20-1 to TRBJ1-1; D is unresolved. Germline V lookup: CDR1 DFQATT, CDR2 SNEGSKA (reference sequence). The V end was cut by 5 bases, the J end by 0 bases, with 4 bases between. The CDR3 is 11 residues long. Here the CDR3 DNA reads TGCAGTGCTGCGGTGAACACTGAAGCTTTCTTT. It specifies CSAAVNTEAFF.

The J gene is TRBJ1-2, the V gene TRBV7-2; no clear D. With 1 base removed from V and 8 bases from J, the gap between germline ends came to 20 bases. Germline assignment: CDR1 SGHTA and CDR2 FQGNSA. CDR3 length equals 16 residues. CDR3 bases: TGTGCCAGCAGCTTAGGGGCCGTTGCATTTATGGGCGGCTACACCTTC. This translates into CASSLGAVAFMGGYTF.

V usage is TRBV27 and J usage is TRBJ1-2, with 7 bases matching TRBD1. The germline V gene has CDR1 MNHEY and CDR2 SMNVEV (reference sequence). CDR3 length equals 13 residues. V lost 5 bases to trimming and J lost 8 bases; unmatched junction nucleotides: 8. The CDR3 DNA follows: TGTGCCAGCAGTGAAGACAGGGCTTGGGGCTACACCTTC. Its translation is CASSEDRAWGYTF.

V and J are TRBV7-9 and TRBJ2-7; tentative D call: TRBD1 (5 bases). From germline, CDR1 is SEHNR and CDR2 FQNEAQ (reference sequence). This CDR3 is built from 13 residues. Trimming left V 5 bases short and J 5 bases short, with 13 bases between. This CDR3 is CASSKATGDEQYF. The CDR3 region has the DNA TGTGCCAGCAGCAAAGCAACAGGTGACGAGCAGTACTTC.

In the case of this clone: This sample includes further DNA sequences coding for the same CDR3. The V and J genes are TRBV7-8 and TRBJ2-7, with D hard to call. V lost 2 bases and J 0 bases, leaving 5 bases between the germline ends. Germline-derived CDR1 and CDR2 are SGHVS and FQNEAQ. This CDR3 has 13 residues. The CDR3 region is CASSLTSSYEQYF. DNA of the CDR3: TGTGCCAGCAGCTTAACGAGCTCCTACGAGCAGTACTTC. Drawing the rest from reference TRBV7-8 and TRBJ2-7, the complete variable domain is GAGVSQSPRYKVAKRGQDVALRCDPISGHVSLFWYQQALGQGPEFLTYFQNEAQLDKSGLPSDRFFAERPEGSVSTLKIQRTQQEDSAVYLCASSLTSSYEQYFGPGTRLTVT.

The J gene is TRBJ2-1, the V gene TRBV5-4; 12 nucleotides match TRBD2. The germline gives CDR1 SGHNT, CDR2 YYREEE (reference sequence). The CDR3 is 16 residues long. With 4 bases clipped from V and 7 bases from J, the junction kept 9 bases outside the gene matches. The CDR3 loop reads CASSLGLAGSRNEQFF. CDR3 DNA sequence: TGTGCCAGCAGCCTCGGACTAGCGGGGTCTAGGAATGAGCAGTTCTTC.

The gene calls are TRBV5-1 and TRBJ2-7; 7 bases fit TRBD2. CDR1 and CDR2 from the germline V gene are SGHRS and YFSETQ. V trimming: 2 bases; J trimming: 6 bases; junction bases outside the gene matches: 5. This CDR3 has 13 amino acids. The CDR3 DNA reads TGCGCCAGCAGCTTAGGGACTATGCGCGAGCAGTACTTC. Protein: CASSLGTMREQYF.

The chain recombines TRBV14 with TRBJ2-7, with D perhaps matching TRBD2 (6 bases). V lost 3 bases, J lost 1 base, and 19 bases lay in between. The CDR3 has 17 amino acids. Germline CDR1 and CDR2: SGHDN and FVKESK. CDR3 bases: TGTGCCAGCAGCCAGAGTGGGACTGGTGGAATTTCCTACGAGCAGTACTTC. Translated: CASSQSGTGGISYEQYF. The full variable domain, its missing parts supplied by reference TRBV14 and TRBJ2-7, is EAGVTQFPSHSVIEKGQTVTLRCDPISGHDNLYWYRRVMGKEIKFLLHFVKESKQDESGMPNNRFLAERTGGTYSTLKVQPAELEDSGVYFCASSQSGTGGISYEQYFGPGTRLTVT.

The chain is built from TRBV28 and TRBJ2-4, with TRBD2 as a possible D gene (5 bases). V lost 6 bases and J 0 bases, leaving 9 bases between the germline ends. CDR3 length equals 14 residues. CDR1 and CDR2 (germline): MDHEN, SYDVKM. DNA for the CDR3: TGTGCCAGCAGGAAGCGGCTAGCCAAAAACATTCAGTACTTC. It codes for CASRKRLAKNIQYF. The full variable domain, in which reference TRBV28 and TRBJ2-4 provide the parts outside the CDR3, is DVKVTQSSRYLVKRTGEKVFLECVQDMDHENMFWYRQDPGLGLRLIYFSYDVKMKEKGDIPEGYSVSREKKERFSLILESASTNQTSMYLCASRKRLAKNIQYFGAGTRLSVL.

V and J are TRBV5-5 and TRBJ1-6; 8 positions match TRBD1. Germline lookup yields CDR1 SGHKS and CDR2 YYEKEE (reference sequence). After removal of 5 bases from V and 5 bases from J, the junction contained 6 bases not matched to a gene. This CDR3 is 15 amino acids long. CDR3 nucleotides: TGTGCCAGCAGTCCAAGACAGGGGAATAATTCACCCCTCCACTTT. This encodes CASSPRQGNNSPLHF.

CDR3 bases: TGTGCCAGCAGTGACTCGCGACGCGGGTCCTATGGCTACACCTTC. Protein product: CASSDSRRGSYGYTF. The chain uses TRBV6-4 and TRBJ1-2; D gene uncertain. CDR1 is MRHNA and CDR2 is SNTAGT in the germline V gene. Trimming shortened V by 0 bases and J by 4 bases, and 12 bases separated the two germline ends. This CDR3 spans 15 amino acids.

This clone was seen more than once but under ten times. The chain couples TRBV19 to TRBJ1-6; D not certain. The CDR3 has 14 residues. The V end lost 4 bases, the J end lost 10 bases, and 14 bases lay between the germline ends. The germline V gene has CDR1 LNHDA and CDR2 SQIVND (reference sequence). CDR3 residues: CASSNTGDSSPLHF. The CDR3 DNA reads TGTGCCAGTAGTAACACCGGGGATAGCTCACCCCTCCACTTT.

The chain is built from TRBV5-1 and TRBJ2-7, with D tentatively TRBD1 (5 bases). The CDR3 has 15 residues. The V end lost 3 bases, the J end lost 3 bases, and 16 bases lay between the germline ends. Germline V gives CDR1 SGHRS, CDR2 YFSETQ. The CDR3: CASSYMVGAGYEQYF. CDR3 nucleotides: TGCGCCAGCAGCTATATGGTAGGGGCCGGCTACGAGCAGTACTTC.

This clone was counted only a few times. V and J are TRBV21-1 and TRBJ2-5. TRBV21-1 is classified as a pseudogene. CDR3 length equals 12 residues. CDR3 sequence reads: CASRGRQETQYF. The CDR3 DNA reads TGTGCCAGCAGGGGACGTCAAGAGACCCAGTACTTC.

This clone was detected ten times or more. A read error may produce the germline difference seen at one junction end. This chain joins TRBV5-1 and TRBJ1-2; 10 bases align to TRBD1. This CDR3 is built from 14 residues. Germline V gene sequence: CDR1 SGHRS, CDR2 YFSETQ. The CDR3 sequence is CASGRDVTGGLPSF. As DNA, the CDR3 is TGCGCCAGCGGACGTGATGTGACAGGGGGCCTCCCAAGTTTC. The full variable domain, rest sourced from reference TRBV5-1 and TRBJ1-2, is KAGVTQTPRYLIKTRGQQVTLSCSPISGHRSVSWYQQTPGQGLQFLFEYFSETQRNKGNFPGRFSGRQFSNSRSEMNVSTLELGDSALYLCASGRDVTGGLPSFGSGTRLTVV.

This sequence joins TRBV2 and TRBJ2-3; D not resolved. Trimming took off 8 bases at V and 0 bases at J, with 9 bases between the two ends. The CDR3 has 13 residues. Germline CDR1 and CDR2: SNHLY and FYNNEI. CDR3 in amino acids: CASRPTSTDTQYF. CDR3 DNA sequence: TGTGCCAGCCGACCCACGAGCACAGATACGCAGTATTTT.

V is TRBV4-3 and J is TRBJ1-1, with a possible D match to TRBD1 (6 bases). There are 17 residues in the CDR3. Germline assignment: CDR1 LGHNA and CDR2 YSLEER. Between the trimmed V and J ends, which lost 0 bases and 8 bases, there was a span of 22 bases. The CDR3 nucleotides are TGCGCCAGCAGCCAAGAGGTTTGGGGGCAGGAGTACTACGAAGCTTTCTTT. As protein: CASSQEVWGQEYYEAFF.

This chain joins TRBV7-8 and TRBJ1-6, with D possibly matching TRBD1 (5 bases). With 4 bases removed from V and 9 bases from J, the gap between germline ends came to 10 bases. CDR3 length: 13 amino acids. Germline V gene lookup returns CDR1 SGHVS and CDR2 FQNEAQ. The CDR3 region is CASSSEGVSPLHF. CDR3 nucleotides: TGTGCCAGCAGCTCCGAAGGGGTTTCACCCCTCCACTTT.

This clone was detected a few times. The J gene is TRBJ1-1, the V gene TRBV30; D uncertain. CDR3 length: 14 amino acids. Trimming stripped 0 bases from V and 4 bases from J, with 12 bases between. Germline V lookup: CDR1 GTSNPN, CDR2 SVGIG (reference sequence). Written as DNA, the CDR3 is TGTGCCTGGAGTGTTAGGGCCCGGGGCACTGAAGCTTTCTTT. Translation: CAWSVRARGTEAFF.